These 23 T cell receptor beta chains were all obtained from the same sample, sequenced in a study of blood T cell repertoires in COVID-19. Measured with immunoSEQ multiplex PCR; TCRdb has only the in-frame clones, and not every one. The sample has 280,000 or so clones, approximately 83% seen once. Sequenced input: PBMCs or T cells enriched from blood (not recorded which). Source of these receptors: a man in his thirties or forties who had recovered from COVID-19.

This clone has just a few counts. The chain employs TRBV7-3 and TRBJ1-1; D is undetermined. Germline lookup yields CDR1 SGHTA and CDR2 FQGTGA. V lost 5 bases, J lost 1 base, and 8 bases lay in between. CDR3 length: 13 amino acids. CDR3 sequence: CASSQTQNTEAFF. CDR3 nucleotide sequence: TGTGCCAGCAGCCAAACACAGAACACTGAAGCTTTCTTT.

The V and J genes are TRBV9 and TRBJ2-3; unclear D gene. The V and J ends lost 3 bases and 0 bases respectively, with 8 bases between them. From germline, CDR1 is SGDLS and CDR2 YYNGEE. The CDR3 covers 14 residues. The CDR3 DNA reads as TGTGCCAGCAGCGCTCAGTTTAGCACAGATACGCAGTATTTT. Protein: CASSAQFSTDTQYF.

This chain uses TRBV6-2 or TRBV6-3 with TRBJ2-5; TRBD2 agrees at 9 bases. This CDR3 spans 15 amino acids. Germline CDR1 MNHEY, CDR2 SVGEGT. V trimming: 8 bases; J trimming: 1 base; junction bases outside the gene matches: 8. The CDR3 here is CASGRSGGFQETQYF. Here the CDR3 DNA reads TGTGCCAGCGGCCGGAGCGGGGGGTTCCAAGAGACCCAGTACTTC.

CDR3 amino acids: CASSERTGGNEKLFF. In DNA, the CDR3 is TGTGCCAGCAGTGAGAGGACAGGGGGTAATGAAAAACTGTTTTTT. The chain recombines TRBV2 with TRBJ1-4; TRBD1 matches at 10 bases. CDR3 length equals 15 residues. Trimming took 3 bases from V and 4 from J; bases not matched to a gene: 2. Germline CDR1 SNHLY, CDR2 FYNNEI. The complete variable domain, with remaining parts taken from reference TRBV2 and TRBJ1-4, reads EPEVTQTPSHQVTQMGQEVILRCVPISNHLYFYWYRQILGQKVEFLVSFYNNEISEKSEIFDDQFSVERPDGSNFTLKIRSTKLEDSAMYFCASSERTGGNEKLFFGSGTQLSVL.

The chain recombines TRBV7-9 with TRBJ2-5, with 8 bases that match TRBD2. The CDR3 is 16 amino acids. Germline V gives CDR1 SEHNR, CDR2 FQNEAQ (reference sequence). The ends lost 4 bases at V and 2 bases at J; junction bases unmatched: 9. Here the CDR3 DNA reads TGTGCCAGCAGCTGGGGCGGCGGGGGGTATCAAGAGACCCAGTACTTC. It yields the protein CASSWGGGGYQETQYF.

The rearrangement uses TRBV13 and TRBJ1-1; 7 nucleotides match TRBD1. V shed 3 bases and J 0 bases; nucleotides not matched to a gene: 4. This CDR3 has 15 residues. Germline-derived CDR1 and CDR2 are PRHDT and FYEKMQ (reference sequence). CDR3 nucleotides: TGTGCCAGCAGCTTGGAGGGACAGATGAACACTGAAGCTTTCTTT. It encodes CASSLEGQMNTEAFF. Complete variable domain (other parts from reference TRBV13 and TRBJ1-1): AAGVIQSPRHLIKEKRETATLKCYPIPRHDTVYWYQQGPGQDPQFLISFYEKMQSDKGSIPDRFSAQQFSDYHSELNMSSLELGDSALYFCASSLEGQMNTEAFFGQGTRLTVV.

J is TRBJ2-5 and V is TRBV7-9, with 8 nucleotides matching TRBD2. The V gene end was trimmed by 2 bases and the J gene end by 5 bases; junction bases not matched to a gene: 13. The CDR3 length is 17 residues. CDR1 and CDR2 from the germline V gene are SEHNR and FQNEAQ (reference sequence). CDR3 DNA sequence: TGTGCCAGCAGCTTACCCCCCGGGGGGGGGTTAGCGGAGACCCAGTACTTC. Amino acid sequence: CASSLPPGGGLAETQYF.

This clone was observed a few times. The chain joins TRBV18 to TRBJ1-1; 9 bases line up with TRBD1. The CDR3 runs 13 residues. Germline V gives CDR1 KGHSH, CDR2 LQKENI. V shed 2 bases and J 7 bases; nucleotides not matched to a gene: 2. The CDR3: CASSPGTGFEAFF. CDR3 in DNA: TGTGCCAGCTCACCAGGGACAGGGTTTGAAGCTTTCTTT.

The gene calls are TRBV19 and TRBJ1-1; unclear D gene. V shed 6 bases and J shed 0 bases, with 14 bases lying between them. The CDR3 loop spans 15 amino acids. The germline CDR1 and CDR2 sequences are LNHDA and SQIVND (reference sequence). The CDR3 sequence: CASRDLGLMNTEAFF. CDR3 DNA sequence: TGTGCCAGTAGAGATCTAGGACTGATGAACACTGAAGCTTTCTTT.

This chain connects TRBV11-1 to TRBJ2-7, with 7 positions matching TRBD1. The V gene's germline CDR1 is SGHAT and CDR2 FQDESV (reference sequence). The CDR3 covers 13 residues. V dropped 4 bases and J dropped 2; count of bases not matched to a gene: 2. CDR3 sequence (DNA): TGTGCCAGCAGCTGGGGACAGCCCTACGAGCAGTACTTC. It translates to CASSWGQPYEQYF. Together with reference TRBV11-1 and TRBJ2-7, the CDR3 gives the full variable domain: EAEVAQSPRYKITEKSQAVAFWCDPISGHATLYWYRQILGQGPELLVQFQDESVVDDSQLPKDRFSAERLKGVDSTLKIQPAELGDSAMYLCASSWGQPYEQYFGPGTRLTVT.

The chain is built from TRBV5-6 and TRBJ2-3, with D tentatively TRBD2 (5 bases). The CDR3 is 13 amino acids. Trimming removed 4 bases at V and 6 bases at J, with 12 bases between. The V gene's germline CDR1 is SGHDT and CDR2 YYEEEE. The CDR3 DNA reads TGTGCCAGCAGCCGATTGTGGAGGGATACGCAGTATTTT. The encoded protein is CASSRLWRDTQYF.

The rearrangement uses TRBV19 and TRBJ1-6, with 7 bases fitting TRBD1. The CDR3 consists of 16 residues. CDR1 and CDR2 from the germline V gene are LNHDA and SQIVND (reference sequence). J was trimmed by 7 bases and V by 4 bases; bases with no gene match: 10. As DNA, the CDR3 is TGTGCCAGTAGTACATCAAGTCAGGGGGTAAATTCACCCCTCCACTTT. Translation: CASSTSSQGVNSPLHF.

The V call is TRBV9, the J call TRBJ1-6; D uncertain. V lost 0 bases and J 5 bases, leaving 6 bases between the germline ends. The CDR3 totals 14 residues. The germline gives CDR1 SGDLS, CDR2 YYNGEE. CDR3 nucleotides: TGTGCCAGCAGCGTAGGTATAAATAATTCACCCCTCCACTTT. As protein: CASSVGINNSPLHF.

The rearrangement joins TRBV27 to TRBJ2-3; 8 bases are a match to TRBD1. Per the germline V gene, CDR1 is MNHEY and CDR2 is SMNVEV (reference sequence). The length of the CDR3 is 17 residues. Germline trimming cut 5 bases from V and 3 bases from J; bases unmatched to any gene: 13. CDR3 in amino acids: CASSNPGQALRTDTQYF. DNA of the CDR3: TGTGCCAGCAGTAATCCGGGACAGGCCTTAAGGACAGATACGCAGTATTTT.

This chain links TRBV5-1 with TRBJ2-5, with D tentatively TRBD1 (5 bases). Germline lookup yields CDR1 SGHRS and CDR2 YFSETQ. V gave up 4 bases and J gave up 1 base, with 8 bases separating them. The CDR3 extends over 13 amino acids. Here the CDR3 DNA reads TGCGCCAGCAGCAGGGGCAGCCAAGAGACCCAGTACTTC. The encoded protein is CASSRGSQETQYF.

V and J are TRBV7-9 and TRBJ2-5, with TRBD1 identical over 11 bases. With V trimmed by 5 bases and J by 4 bases, 12 bases remained unmatched. CDR3 length equals 17 residues. CDR1 SEHNR and CDR2 FQNEAQ come from the germline V gene (reference sequence). This chain's CDR3 is CASSDSRTGGLRETQYF. The CDR3, as DNA: TGTGCCAGCAGCGACAGTAGGACAGGGGGCTTGAGAGAGACCCAGTACTTC.

The rearrangement links TRBV14 to TRBJ2-7; 8 bases map to TRBD1. The trim removed 3 bases at V and 4 bases at J, leaving 8 bases unmatched. The V gene's germline CDR1 is SGHDN and CDR2 FVKESK. This CDR3 spans 15 amino acids. DNA of the CDR3: TGTGCCAGCAGCCACTTATCAGGGGGCGCTTACGAGCAGTACTTC. It translates to CASSHLSGGAYEQYF.

The chain couples TRBV5-6 to TRBJ1-2; 8 bases align to TRBD1. The CDR3 has 13 residues. Unmatched junction bases numbered 3, after V lost 4 bases and J lost 4 bases. Germline CDR1 is SGHDT and CDR2 is YYEEEE. The CDR3 region is CASSPGQGYGYTF. The CDR3 bases are TGTGCCAGCAGCCCCGGACAGGGCTATGGCTACACCTTC.

The gene calls are TRBV6-5 and TRBJ1-6, with a tentative D call TRBD1 (6 bases). V gave up 4 bases and J gave up 7 bases, with 8 bases separating them. CDR3 length: 13 residues. The germline CDR1 and CDR2 sequences are MNHEY and SVGAGI. The CDR3 protein is CASSSQGNSPLHF. The CDR3 DNA reads TGTGCCAGCAGTTCCCAGGGGAATTCACCCCTCCACTTT.

This chain links TRBV25-1 with TRBJ1-2; D is unresolved. Germline lookup yields CDR1 MGHDK and CDR2 SYGVNS. V lost 3 bases, J lost 4 bases, and 12 bases lay in between. This CDR3 is built from 14 residues. The CDR3 DNA is TGTGCCAGCAGTGACCTCCTCGGGAGCTATGGCTACACCTTC. Encoded protein: CASSDLLGSYGYTF.

V is TRBV5-4 and J is TRBJ1-2; 10 bases match TRBD1. CDR1 SGHNT and CDR2 YYREEE come from the germline V gene (reference sequence). Losses at the gene ends were 2 bases for V and 7 bases for J; bases not matched to a gene: 11. The CDR3 loop spans 16 amino acids. CDR3 DNA sequence: TGTGCCAGCAGCTTAGACCTCCGGGACAGGGGACGTGGCTACACCTTC. Translated, it gives CASSLDLRDRGRGYTF.

The chain has TRBV11-3 and TRBJ2-3; D gene ambiguous. Between the trimmed V and J ends, which lost 0 bases and 2 bases, there was a span of 3 bases. The CDR3 has 13 residues. Per the germline V gene, CDR1 is SGHNT and CDR2 is YENEEA. The CDR3, as DNA: TGTGCCAGCAGCTTAGATATCACAGATACGCAGTATTTT. This codes for CASSLDITDTQYF.

J is TRBJ1-6 and V is TRBV19, with 8 bases aligning to TRBD1. CDR3 size: 15 residues. Germline-derived CDR1 and CDR2 are LNHDA and SQIVND (reference sequence). V was clipped by 4 bases and J by 9 bases; unmatched bases: 8. CDR3 sequence: CASSTQGARGSPLHF. The CDR3 DNA sequence: TGTGCCAGTAGTACTCAGGGGGCACGGGGTTCACCCCTCCACTTT. Drawing the rest from reference TRBV19 and TRBJ1-6, the complete variable domain is DGGITQSPKYLFRKEGQNVTLSCEQNLNHDAMYWYRQDPGQGLRLIYYSQIVNDFQKGDIAEGYSVSREKKESFPLTVTSAQKNPTAFYLCASSTQGARGSPLHFGNGTRLTVT.